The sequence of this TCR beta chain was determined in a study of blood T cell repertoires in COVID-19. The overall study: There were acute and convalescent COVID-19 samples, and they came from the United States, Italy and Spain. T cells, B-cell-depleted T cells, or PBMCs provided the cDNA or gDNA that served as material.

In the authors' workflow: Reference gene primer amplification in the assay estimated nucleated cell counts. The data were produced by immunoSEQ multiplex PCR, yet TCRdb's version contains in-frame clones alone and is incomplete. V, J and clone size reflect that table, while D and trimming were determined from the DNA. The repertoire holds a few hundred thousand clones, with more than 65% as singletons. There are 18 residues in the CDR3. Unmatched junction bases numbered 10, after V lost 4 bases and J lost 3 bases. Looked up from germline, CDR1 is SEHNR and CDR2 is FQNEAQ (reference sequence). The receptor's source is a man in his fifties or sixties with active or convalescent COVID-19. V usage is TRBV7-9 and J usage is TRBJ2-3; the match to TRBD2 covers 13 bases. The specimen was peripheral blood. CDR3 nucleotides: TGTGCCAGCAGCTCTTGGACTAGCGGGAGTAGTGGGACAGATACGCAGTATTTT. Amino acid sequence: CASSSWTSGSSGTDTQYF.